This T cell receptor beta chain was profiled in a study of shared clonotypes between healthy human individuals. Findings of the study overall: Naive CD4 clonotype sharing across several donors was about 5%.

Remarks on this clone: Antigen: not known.

The assay was immunoSEQ multiplex PCR, and TCRdb's table has in-frame clones only and misses some. The sample has under 1 million clones, over 90% seen once. Germline V gene lookup returns CDR1 SGHVS and CDR2 FQNEAQ. CDR3 size: 14 residues. J lost 5 bases, V lost 5 bases, and 4 bases had no gene match. CD8 cells classed as naive were CD45RO-negative and positively selected for CCR7, excluding terminally differentiated effector memory CD45RA+ cells. Each sample came from a Caucasian adult donor living in Nashville, Tennessee. This sequence was found in a man aged 30-40 years in good health. This chain connects TRBV7-8 to TRBJ1-4; 8 nucleotides agree with TRBD1. Sample: naive CD8+ T cells sorted from blood. CDR3 DNA: TGTGCCAGCAGCCCGCGGACAGGGAATGAAAAACTGTTTTTT. Protein: CASSPRTGNEKLFF.